These 7 T cell receptor beta chains originate from one sample sequenced in a study of somatic mutations in cytotoxic T cells in rheumatoid arthritis. Profiled with immunoSEQ multiplex PCR; TCRdb holds only in-frame clones, not every one. Of 15,000 to 20,000 clones listed, roughly four fifths are singletons. The sample consisted of CD8+ T cells sorted from blood. Receptors originate from an adult with rheumatoid arthritis.

The CDR3 loop is CSVEDLSGRTEAFF. The CDR3 region has the DNA TGCAGCGTTGAAGATCTGTCAGGTCGGACTGAAGCTTTCTTT. The rearrangement links TRBV29-1 to TRBJ1-1; D call uncertain. The V gene's germline CDR1 is SQVTM and CDR2 ANQGSEA. This CDR3 contains 14 residues. Trimming took off 0 bases at V and 5 bases at J, with 13 bases between the two ends.

The J gene is TRBJ2-5, the V gene TRBV6-1, with D uncertain. The J call may not be correct, given that the DNA end is closer to TRBJ2-7. Germline assignment: CDR1 MNHNS and CDR2 SASEGT. The CDR3 is 11 amino acids. For the CDR3, the DNA is TGTGCCAGCAGTGTCGGCCACGAGCAGTACTTC. It specifies CASSVGHEQYF.

The genes are TRBV7-8 and TRBJ1-1; a weak D match, TRBD1 (5 bases). Per germline, CDR1 SGHVS and CDR2 FQNEAQ. V lost 3 bases and J lost 7, with 12 bases in between. This CDR3 is 13 amino acids long. The DNA for the CDR3 is TGTGCCAGCAGCTTTGACAGTTACCGTGAAGCTTTCTTT. As protein: CASSFDSYREAFF.

The chain recombines TRBV7-8 with TRBJ2-2; D not certain. V lost 1 base, J lost 5 bases, and 8 bases lay in between. CDR3 length equals 14 residues. In germline, CDR1 is SGHVS, CDR2 FQNEAQ. The CDR3 protein is CASSLVMGTGELFF. The CDR3 nucleotides read TGTGCCAGCAGCTTAGTGATGGGGACCGGGGAGCTGTTTTTT.

The chain is built from TRBV6-5 and TRBJ2-2; the D gene is possibly TRBD2 (7 bases). CDR3 size: 16 residues. Trimming removed 2 bases at V and 2 bases at J, with 12 bases between. CDR1 and CDR2 (germline): MNHEY, SVGAGI. CDR3 loop: CASSYVGGGNTGELFF. CDR3 sequence (DNA): TGTGCCAGCAGTTACGTTGGGGGGGGCAACACCGGGGAGCTGTTTTTT.

The chain has TRBV27 and TRBJ2-1, with 9 bases matching TRBD2. Germline trimming cut 3 bases from V and 0 bases from J; bases unmatched to any gene: 3. Germline loops: CDR1 MNHEY, CDR2 SMNVEV (reference sequence). This CDR3 has 16 residues. The DNA of the CDR3 is TGTGCCAGCAGTTTGAGCGGGGGGTACTCCTACAATGAGCAGTTCTTC. Amino acids: CASSLSGGYSYNEQFF.

The rearrangement uses TRBV7-8 and TRBJ2-1; 13 bases match TRBD2. This CDR3 is 15 amino acids long. Germline V CDR1 and CDR2: SGHVS, FQNEAQ. With 5 bases clipped from V and 12 bases from J, the junction kept 10 bases outside the gene matches. CDR3 DNA sequence: TGTGCCAGCAGCCTGGGACTAGCGGGACGAGGAGGGCAGTTCTTC. Encoded protein: CASSLGLAGRGGQFF.